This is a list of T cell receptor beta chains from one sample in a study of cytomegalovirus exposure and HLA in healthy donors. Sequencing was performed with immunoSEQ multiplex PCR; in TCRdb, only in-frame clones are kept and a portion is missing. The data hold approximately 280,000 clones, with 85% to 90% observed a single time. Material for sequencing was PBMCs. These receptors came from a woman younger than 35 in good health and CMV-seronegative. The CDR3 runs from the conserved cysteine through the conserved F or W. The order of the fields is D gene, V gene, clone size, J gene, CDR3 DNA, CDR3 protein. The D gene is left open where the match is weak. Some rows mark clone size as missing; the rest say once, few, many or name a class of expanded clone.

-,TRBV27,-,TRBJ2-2,TGTGCCAGCAGCCATCCCCGTAGCAATGGGGGCTATGCCGGGGAGCTGTTTTTT,CASSHPRSNGGYAGELFF
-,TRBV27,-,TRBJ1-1,TGTGCCAGCAGTACCTTCAGTGGGGGGTACACTGAAGCTTTCTTT,CASSTFSGGYTEAFF
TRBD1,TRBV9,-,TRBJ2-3,TGTGCCAGCAGCACTAGGGACAGGGAAGGAGATACGCAGTATTTT,CASSTRDREGDTQYF
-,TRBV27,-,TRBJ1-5,TGTGCCAGCGGACACCCTTTGAAGCCCCAGCATTTT,CASGHPLKPQHF
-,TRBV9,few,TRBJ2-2,TGTGCCAGCAGCCCCCCCACGAGCTACCATCCGAACACCGGGGAGCTGTTTTTT,CASSPPTSYHPNTGELFF
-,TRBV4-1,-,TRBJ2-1,TGCGCCAGCAGCCAAGTTTCGGGCGGCGGGGATAATGAGCAGTTCTTC,CASSQVSGGGDNEQFF
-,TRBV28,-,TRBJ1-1,TGTGCCAGCAGTTTAAGGGGCCCGAACACTGAAGCTTTCTTT,CASSLRGPNTEAFF
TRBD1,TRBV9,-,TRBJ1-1,TGTGCCAGCAGCGTAGGGACAGGGGGGAACACTGAAGCTTTCTTT,CASSVGTGGNTEAFF
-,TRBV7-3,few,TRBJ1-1,TGTGCCAGCAGCTTAGCCAGGAACACTGAAGCTTTCTTT,CASSLARNTEAFF
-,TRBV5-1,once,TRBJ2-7,TGCGCCAGCAGCTTGGCCCTGGGGGCGGCTCGCTACGAGCAGTACTTC,CASSLALGAARYEQYF
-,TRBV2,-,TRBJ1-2,TGTGCCAGCCGGGACTATCCATATGGCTACACCTTC,CASRDYPYGYTF
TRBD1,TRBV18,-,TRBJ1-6,TGTGCCAGCTCACCACTGGGACAGGACAATTCACCCCTCCACTTT,CASSPLGQDNSPLHF
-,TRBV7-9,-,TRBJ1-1,TGTGCCAGCAGCCACAGGGTAGACACTGAAGCTTTCTTT,CASSHRVDTEAFF
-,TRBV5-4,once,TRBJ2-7,TGTGCCAGCAGCTTGGGGGCGGGGCGCGAGCAGTACTTC,CASSLGAGREQYF
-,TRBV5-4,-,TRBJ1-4,TGTGCCAGCAGCTCGGAACGACAGGCTGAAAAACTGTTTTTT,CASSSERQAEKLFF
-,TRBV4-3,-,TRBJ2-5,TGCGCCAGCAGCCCCCTTGGTGTCGGGGAGACCCAGTACTTC,CASSPLGVGETQYF
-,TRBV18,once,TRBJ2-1,TGTGCCAGCTCACCCAATAGCGCTGATGAGCAGTTCTTC,CASSPNSADEQFF
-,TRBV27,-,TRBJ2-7,TGTGCCAGCAGCCGACAGTCGTACTACGAGCAGTACTTC,CASSRQSYYEQYF
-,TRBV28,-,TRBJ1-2,TGTGCCAGCAGTCCCCCCGGGACATCCTATGGCTACACCTTC,CASSPPGTSYGYTF
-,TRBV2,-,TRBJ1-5,TGTGCCAGCACCGGAGGAAGCAATCAGCCCCAGCATTTT,CASTGGSNQPQHF
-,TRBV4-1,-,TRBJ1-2,TGCGCCAGCAGCCATCCCGTGCAGGGCCCCAACTATGGCTACACCTTC,CASSHPVQGPNYGYTF
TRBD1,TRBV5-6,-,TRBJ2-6,TGTGCCAGCAGCTTGGAGGGACAGGGTTCTTCTGGGGCCAACGTCCTGACTTTC,CASSLEGQGSSGANVLTF
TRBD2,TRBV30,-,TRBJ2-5,TGTGCCTGGAAACTAGCGGGCTTGTACCAAGAGACCCAGTACTTC,CAWKLAGLYQETQYF
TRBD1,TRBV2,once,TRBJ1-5,TGTGCCAGCAGTGAGCGCCCGGGACAGGCTTATCAGCCCCAGCATTTT,CASSERPGQAYQPQHF
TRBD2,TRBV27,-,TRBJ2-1,TGTGCCAGCAGTTTTGGCACTAGCGGGGGCTACAATGAGCAGTTCTTC,CASSFGTSGGYNEQFF
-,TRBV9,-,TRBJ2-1,TGTGCCAGCAGCGTAGTTGCGGTTGAATACAATGAGCAGTTCTTC,CASSVVAVEYNEQFF
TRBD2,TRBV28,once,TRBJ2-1,TGTGCCAGCAGTCCACTAGCGGGAGTGAGGGAGCAGTTCTTC,CASSPLAGVREQFF
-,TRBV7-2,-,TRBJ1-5,TGTGCCAGCAGCCCTACAGGGTCCCGGAATCAGCCCCAGCATTTT,CASSPTGSRNQPQHF
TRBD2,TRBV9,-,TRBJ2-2,TGTGCCAGCAGCGTAGCTCCTAGCGGGAGGGTCCCCGGGGAGCTGTTTTTT,CASSVAPSGRVPGELFF
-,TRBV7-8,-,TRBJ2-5,TGTGCCAGCAGCCCCTTAGTTGGGACCCAGTACTTC,CASSPLVGTQYF
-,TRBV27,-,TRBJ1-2,TGTGCCAGCAGCCATAGAATCCTTCGGGACACTAAAAGATCGACCTATGGCTACACCTTC,CASSHRILRDTKRSTYGYTF
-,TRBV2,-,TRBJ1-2,TGTGCCAGCAAAGCACCCGGGGGCTACACCTTC,CASKAPGGYTF
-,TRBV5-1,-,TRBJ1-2,TGCGCCAGCACACGGGGAGCTGGCTACACCTTC,CASTRGAGYTF
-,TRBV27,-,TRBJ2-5,TGTGCCAGCAGTTTATCCCAGGGGTTCACAGAGACCCAGTACTTC,CASSLSQGFTETQYF
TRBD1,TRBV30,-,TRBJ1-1,TGTGCCTGGAGCCGGACAGGGATTTCTGAAGCTTTCTTT,CAWSRTGISEAFF
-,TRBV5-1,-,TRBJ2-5,TGCGCCAGCAGCGTGCCCGACAGTGTGGAGACCCAGTACTTC,CASSVPDSVETQYF
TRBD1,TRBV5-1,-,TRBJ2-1,TGCGCCAGCAGTACAGGGACAGGGACGTACAATGAGCAGTTCTTC,CASSTGTGTYNEQFF
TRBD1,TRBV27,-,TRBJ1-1,TGTGCCAGCAGTTTGGGGACAGGGATGAACACTGAAGCTTTCTTT,CASSLGTGMNTEAFF
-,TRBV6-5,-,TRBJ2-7,TGTGCCAGCAGTTACTCAGTTTGGGAGAGCTCCTACGAGCAGTACTTC,CASSYSVWESSYEQYF
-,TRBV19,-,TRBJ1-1,TGTGCCAGTAGTATTGCGGGGCTGACTGAAGCTTTCTTT,CASSIAGLTEAFF
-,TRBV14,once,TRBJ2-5,TGTGCCAGCAGCCTCGCAAGGGGTTACCTCCAAGAGACCCAGTACTTC,CASSLARGYLQETQYF
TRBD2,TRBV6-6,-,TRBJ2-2,TGTGCCAGCAGTTACTCGTGGGGGGGTGGGGAGCTGTTTTTT,CASSYSWGGGELFF
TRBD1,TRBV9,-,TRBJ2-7,TGTGCCAGCAGCGTATTACAGGGGGCGGGCGAGCAGTACTTC,CASSVLQGAGEQYF
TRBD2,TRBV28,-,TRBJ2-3,TGTGCCAGCAGTTTCGCTCGCGGGAGGGCCGGAGATACGCAGTATTTT,CASSFARGRAGDTQYF
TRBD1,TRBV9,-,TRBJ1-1,TGTGCCAGCAGCGTTGGGACAGGGGACGTGACTGAAGCTTTCTTT,CASSVGTGDVTEAFF
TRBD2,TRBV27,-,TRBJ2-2,TGTGCCAGCAACCACTTTCCGCCTAGCGGGAGTTCCGGGGAGCTGTTTTTT,CASNHFPPSGSSGELFF